The 14 T cell receptor beta chains reported below all come from one sample, sequenced in a study of T cell repertoires in cytomegalovirus infection. MiXCR, applied by TCRdb to the reads, yields one record per CDR3 protein. In the table there are a few hundred thousand distinct CDR3 sequences, around 8.7% of which are singletons. The specimen sequenced was PBMCs. The receptors were sampled from a human donor in good health (CMV status not recorded). Some clones in this sample may be carry-over from other donors' samples.

The table lists this clonotype with many counts. The chain links TRBV20-1 to TRBJ2-3; 8 bases are shared with TRBD2. The germline V gene encodes CDR1 DFQATT and CDR2 SNEGSKA (reference sequence). V shed 5 bases and J 2 bases; nucleotides not matched to a gene: 9. The CDR3 length is 15 residues. CDR3 loop: CSAGKRGPDTDTQYF. The CDR3 region has the DNA TGCAGTGCTGGCAAGCGGGGGCCCGACACAGATACGCAGTATTTT.

This clonotype was counted at least ten times. The rearrangement uses TRBV7-2 and TRBJ1-1; D is unresolved. Trimming took 3 bases from V and 4 from J, leaving 12 bases between them. This CDR3 spans 14 amino acids. CDR1 SGHTA and CDR2 FQGNSA come from the germline V gene. The CDR3 loop reads CASSFGPHGTEAFF. CDR3 DNA sequence: TGTGCCAGCAGCTTTGGGCCCCATGGCACTGAAGCTTTCTTT.

V is TRBV18 and J is TRBJ2-3; possibly TRBD1 or TRBD2 for D (5 bases each). V was trimmed by 1 base and J by 0 bases, leaving 14 bases between them. The CDR3 sequence is 17 residues long. Germline-derived CDR1 and CDR2 are KGHSH and LQKENI. In DNA form, the CDR3 reads TGTGCCAGCTCACCACTCTCCGGGACGCCCAGCACAGATACGCAGTATTTT. Protein sequence: CASSPLSGTPSTDTQYF.

The chain joins TRBV18 to TRBJ2-1; D is perhaps TRBD1 (5 bases). There are 12 residues in the CDR3. Germline V gene lookup returns CDR1 KGHSH and CDR2 LQKENI. V shed 3 bases and J shed 9 bases, with 9 bases lying between them. As DNA, the CDR3 is TGTGCCAGCTCACCGCTCGACAGTGAGCAGTTCTTC. It yields the protein CASSPLDSEQFF.

This clonotype was counted ten times or more. V and J are TRBV7-2 and TRBJ1-1; 8 nucleotides match TRBD1. V lost 4 bases, J lost 2 bases, and 6 bases stayed unmatched. This CDR3 is built from 15 residues. Germline V CDR1 and CDR2: SGHTA, FQGNSA. CDR3 bases: TGTGCCAGCAGCTCGGGGACAGGTTTTAACACTGAAGCTTTCTTT. Translated: CASSSGTGFNTEAFF.

This clonotype has just a few counts. V gene TRBV14 combines with J gene TRBJ1-2; TRBD1 agrees at 9 bases. With 4 bases clipped from V and 7 bases from J, the junction kept 13 bases outside the gene matches. Germline V gives CDR1 SGHDN, CDR2 FVKESK. The CDR3 runs 16 residues. The CDR3 DNA reads TGTGCCAGCAGCCGCCGACAGGGGGGACCTTCGGGTGGCTACACCTTC. Translated, it gives CASSRRQGGPSGGYTF.

This clonotype appeared many times. The V and J genes are TRBV7-6 and TRBJ2-7, with D unresolved. V was trimmed by 1 base and J by 2 bases, leaving 6 bases between them. Germline V gene sequence: CDR1 SGHVS, CDR2 FNYEAQ. The CDR3 consists of 13 residues. The CDR3 reads CASSLGITYEQYF. The CDR3 DNA is TGTGCCAGCAGCTTAGGAATTACCTACGAGCAGTACTTC.

This clonotype was picked up many times. The genes are TRBV12-3 or TRBV12-4 and TRBJ2-1; 10 nucleotides line up with TRBD2. Trimming took 5 bases from V and 7 from J; bases not matched to a gene: 17. The CDR3 runs to 18 residues. The CDR3 is CASSPTLWEREGRNEQFF. The CDR3 nucleotides are TGTGCCAGCAGTCCGACCTTGTGGGAGCGGGAGGGCCGGAATGAGCAGTTCTTC.

The chain combines TRBV6-6 with TRBJ1-4; no clear D gene. The CDR3 extends over 13 amino acids. With 0 bases removed from V and 6 bases from J, the gap between germline ends came to 5 bases. The V gene's germline CDR1 is MNHNY and CDR2 SVGAGI (reference sequence). The CDR3 DNA reads as TGTGCCAGCAGTTACTCGATTCATGAAAAACTGTTTTTT. Residues: CASSYSIHEKLFF.

This clonotype turned up a few times. The chain carries TRBV30 and TRBJ2-1; D is undetermined. V dropped 1 base and J dropped 6 bases, with 7 bases sitting between them. The length of the CDR3 is 12 residues. The germline V gene has CDR1 GTSNPN and CDR2 SVGIG (reference sequence). CDR3 nucleotides: TGTGCCTGGAGTGGCTTAGTCAATGAGCAGTTCTTC. It codes for CAWSGLVNEQFF.

Ten or more counts support this clonotype. The chain joins TRBV7-9 to TRBJ1-2; no reliable D call. Deletions cut 1 base from V and 7 bases from J, with 10 bases between. Germline CDR1 SEHNR, CDR2 FQNEAQ (reference sequence). The CDR3 consists of 13 residues. CDR3 loop: CASSLGWESGYTF. The CDR3 DNA is TGTGCCAGCAGCTTAGGGTGGGAGAGTGGCTACACCTTC.

This clonotype was seen ten or more times. This sequence joins TRBV28 and TRBJ1-4; 9 bases agree with TRBD1. V shed 8 bases, J shed 6 bases, and the junction held 7 bases outside the gene matches. The CDR3 loop spans 14 amino acids. Germline V gene lookup returns CDR1 MDHEN and CDR2 SYDVKM. CDR3 protein: CASLPGQGYEKLFF. CDR3 DNA: TGTGCCAGCCTCCCGGGACAGGGCTATGAAAAACTGTTTTTT.

This clonotype has a count of ten or more. The chain uses TRBV7-9 and TRBJ2-1, with TRBD2 matching over 7 bases. The CDR3 totals 15 residues. Per the germline V gene, CDR1 is SEHNR and CDR2 is FQNEAQ (reference sequence). The junction had 6 bases not matched to a gene; V was cut back by 2 bases and J by 5 bases. The CDR3 sequence: CASSLSETSDNEQFF. CDR3 in DNA: TGTGCCAGCAGCTTAAGCGAAACTAGCGACAATGAGCAGTTCTTC.

The genes are TRBV11-2 and TRBJ2-7, with 9 bases matching TRBD1. In germline, CDR1 is SGHAT, CDR2 FQNNGV. CDR3 length: 15 residues. J was trimmed by 4 bases and V by 4 bases; bases with no gene match: 8. Written as DNA, the CDR3 is TGTGCCAGCAGCTCCGGGACAGGGATCGTATACGAGCAGTACTTC. This codes for CASSSGTGIVYEQYF.